Listed here are 27 T cell receptor beta chains from one sample, sequenced in a study of T-cell reconstitution after alpha-beta-depleted transplantation in children. The library targeted TCRbeta and was prepared with unique molecular identifiers. Each CDR3 protein gets one entry after TCRdb re-called the PCR reads with MiXCR. The sample holds about 980,000 distinct CDR3 sequences; less than 30% are singletons and the top ten take more than 25%. The input for sequencing was PBMCs, mostly from graft donor cells, taken 360 days after TCRalphabeta/CD19-depleted stem cell transplant. The receptors originated from a boy younger than two who had a stem cell transplant for SCID, so the T cells may come from the graft donor.

The rearrangement uses TRBV12-3 or TRBV12-4 and TRBJ1-2, with D hard to call. The CDR3 is 14 amino acids. V was trimmed by 3 bases and J by 1 base, leaving 9 bases between them. The CDR3 reads CASSLADLNYGYTF. As DNA, the CDR3 is TGTGCCAGCAGTTTGGCGGACCTTAACTATGGCTACACCTTC.

V gene TRBV11-1 combines with J gene TRBJ2-2, with D tentatively TRBD2 (6 bases). Trimming took 3 bases from V and 4 from J, leaving 12 bases between them. This CDR3 spans 15 amino acids. Germline CDR1 is SGHAT and CDR2 is FQDESV (reference sequence). Here the CDR3 reads CASSLEGIRTGELFF. CDR3 sequence (DNA): TGTGCCAGCAGCTTGGAGGGTATTCGCACCGGGGAGCTGTTTTTT.

This clonotype was detected a few times. This chain links TRBV12-3 or TRBV12-4 with TRBJ1-1; D is undetermined. Trimming removed 8 bases from V and 10 bases from J, with 5 bases in between. The CDR3 extends over 8 amino acids. The CDR3 here is CASSVAFF. CDR3 DNA sequence: TGTGCCAGCTCGGTAGCTTTCTTT.

This clonotype was detected a few times. This chain uses TRBV12-3 or TRBV12-4 with TRBJ1-4; tentative D call: TRBD1 (5 bases). The V end was cut by 4 bases, the J end by 3 bases, with 12 bases between. The CDR3 extends over 15 amino acids. This CDR3 is CASSSSGRSNEKLFF. Here the CDR3 DNA reads TGTGCCAGCAGTTCATCAGGGAGGTCTAATGAAAAACTGTTTTTT.

This clonotype was seen a few times. V usage is TRBV13 and J usage is TRBJ2-7; D remains ambiguous. With 3 bases removed from V and 4 bases from J, the gap between germline ends came to 7 bases. The CDR3 covers 12 residues. Germline assignment: CDR1 PRHDT and CDR2 FYEKMQ (reference sequence). The CDR3 DNA is TGTGCCAGCAGCTTCCGATTATACGAGCAGTACTTC. Protein: CASSFRLYEQYF.

The chain has TRBV7-9 and TRBJ2-7; D assignment may be TRBD1 or TRBD2 (7 bases each). The CDR3 loop spans 15 amino acids. CDR1 is SEHNR, CDR2 FQNEAQ, per germline (reference sequence). V was pared by 5 bases and J by 2 bases, with 16 bases between. CDR3 sequence (DNA): TGTGCCAGCAGCCTACACAGGGGACTAACCTACGAGCAGTACTTC. Residues: CASSLHRGLTYEQYF.

This clonotype was observed once. The V gene is TRBV5-1, the J gene TRBJ2-1; D call uncertain. Germline CDR1 and CDR2: SGHRS and YFSETQ. V lost 4 bases and J 7 bases, leaving 12 bases between the germline ends. This CDR3 has 13 amino acids. The CDR3 here is CASSPAAFNEQFF. The CDR3, as DNA: TGCGCCAGCAGCCCTGCGGCTTTTAATGAGCAGTTCTTC.

The chain has TRBV20-1 and TRBJ2-7; D call uncertain. The germline V gene has CDR1 DFQATT and CDR2 SNEGSKA (reference sequence). Trimming stripped 3 bases from V and 7 bases from J, with 16 bases between. This CDR3 region has 13 residues. The CDR3 region is CSASYGSVAEQYF. The DNA for the CDR3 is TGCAGTGCTAGCTACGGTTCGGTCGCAGAGCAGTACTTC.

The rearrangement links TRBV28 to TRBJ1-1; a weak D match, TRBD1 (6 bases). V lost 6 bases, J lost 3 bases, and 17 bases lay in between. The V gene's germline CDR1 is MDHEN and CDR2 SYDVKM. This CDR3 is 15 amino acids long. CDR3 sequence (DNA): TGTGCCAGCAGCCCAAGTAGACAGGTTGACACTGAAGCTTTCTTT. Its protein is CASSPSRQVDTEAFF.

This clonotype occurred once. The J gene is TRBJ2-7, the V gene TRBV3-1; D is possibly TRBD1 (7 bases). The CDR3 is made up of 18 amino acids. Germline values: CDR1 LGHDT, CDR2 YNNKEL (reference sequence). Trimming shortened V by 0 bases and J by 2 bases, and 20 bases separated the two germline ends. CDR3 loop: CASSQEWRGQGRTYEQYF. DNA for the CDR3: TGTGCCAGCAGCCAAGAGTGGAGGGGGCAGGGAAGGACCTACGAGCAGTACTTC.

The chain employs TRBV29-1 and TRBJ2-1, with TRBD2 identical over 7 bases. With V trimmed by 5 bases and J by 4 bases, 8 bases remained unmatched. The length of the CDR3 is 14 residues. The germline CDR1 and CDR2 sequences are SQVTM and ANQGSEA. CDR3 nucleotides: TGCAGCGTTCCTAACCTAGCGGCATACAATGAGCAGTTCTTC. It specifies CSVPNLAAYNEQFF.

This clonotype has more than one count but fewer than ten. V gene TRBV29-1 combines with J gene TRBJ2-7; TRBD1 aligns across 9 bases. CDR3 size: 12 residues. CDR1 is SQVTM, CDR2 ANQGSEA, per germline. V lost 7 bases and J lost 3; bases outside the gene matches: 4. The CDR3 protein is CSAGTGFYEQYF. CDR3 sequence (DNA): TGCAGCGCAGGGACAGGGTTCTACGAGCAGTACTTC.

The CDR3 sequence: CASRPTGPLYNEQFF. In DNA form, the CDR3 reads TGTGCCAGCAGACCCACAGGGCCTCTTTACAATGAGCAGTTCTTC. The V call is TRBV12-3 or TRBV12-4, the J call TRBJ2-1, with a possible D match to TRBD1 (6 bases). Trimming cost V 6 bases and J 4 bases, with 16 bases left between them. The CDR3 totals 15 residues.

This chain connects TRBV24-1 to TRBJ2-1; 9 positions match TRBD2. The CDR3 totals 16 residues. Per the germline V gene, CDR1 is KGHDR and CDR2 is SFDVKD. V lost 3 bases to trimming and J lost 6 bases; unmatched junction nucleotides: 8. The CDR3 nucleotides read TGTGCCACCAGTGATCGGGGCGGGGGGGCCGTCAATGAGCAGTTCTTC. It translates to CATSDRGGGAVNEQFF.

This chain uses TRBV30 with TRBJ2-6; the match to TRBD1 covers 9 bases. J was trimmed by 0 bases and V by 2 bases; bases with no gene match: 11. This CDR3 is built from 19 residues. CDR1 and CDR2 (germline): GTSNPN, SVGIG (reference sequence). CDR3: CAWSKGKTGGISGANVLTF. The CDR3 coding sequence is TGTGCCTGGAGTAAGGGAAAGACAGGGGGGATCTCTGGGGCCAACGTCCTGACTTTC.

The chain couples TRBV6-2 or TRBV6-3 to TRBJ1-3; D is uncertain. In germline, CDR1 is MNHEY, CDR2 SVGEGT. Trimming pared 4 bases from V and 0 bases from J, leaving 10 bases between. The length of the CDR3 is 15 residues. In DNA form, the CDR3 reads TGTGCCAGCAGTTTGACGGCGAGCTCTGGAAACACCATATATTTT. Its protein product is CASSLTASSGNTIYF.

V and J are TRBV21-1 and TRBJ2-7; the D call of TRBD1 is as the table states it, not checked on the DNA. TRBV21-1 is marked as a pseudogene. The CDR3 has 19 amino acids. The CDR3 sequence: CASSARDGKTPLYLDEQYF. The CDR3 DNA reads as TGTGCCAGCAGCGCCCGGGACGGCAAGACCCCCCTCTATTTGGACGAGCAGTACTTC.

This clonotype was counted a few times. The chain links TRBV29-1 to TRBJ2-7, with TRBD1 matching 8 bases. The trim removed 3 bases at V and 2 bases at J, leaving 6 bases unmatched. The germline gives CDR1 SQVTM, CDR2 ANQGSEA. This CDR3 has 14 residues. CDR3 amino acids: CSVETGAVAYEQYF. The CDR3 bases are TGCAGCGTTGAGACAGGGGCGGTTGCCTACGAGCAGTACTTC.

V is TRBV20-1 and J is TRBJ1-1; maybe TRBD1 (5 bases). CDR1 DFQATT and CDR2 SNEGSKA come from the germline V gene (reference sequence). The CDR3 is made up of 14 amino acids. V was clipped by 6 bases and J by 7 bases, with 21 bases between them. The CDR3 DNA reads TGCAGTGCAGGCCTGAGGGGCTCTACTCGTGAAGCTTTCTTT. Translation: CSAGLRGSTREAFF.

This clonotype was detected a few times. The rearrangement links TRBV4-2 to TRBJ2-3; D may be TRBD2 (6 bases). Looked up from germline, CDR1 is LGHNA and CDR2 is YNFKEQ. This CDR3 is 19 amino acids long. The germline V and J ends were trimmed by 3 bases and 3 bases, with 25 bases remaining between them. This CDR3 is CASSHDRLGGTVGTDTQYF. DNA for the CDR3: TGTGCCAGCAGCCACGATCGACTCGGAGGGACGGTGGGGACAGATACGCAGTATTTT.

The V call is TRBV7-2, the J call TRBJ2-1; 11 bases map to TRBD2. The CDR3 consists of 17 residues. The junction had 12 bases not matched to a gene; V was cut back by 4 bases and J by 7 bases. Per germline, CDR1 SGHTA and CDR2 FQGNSA. CDR3 coding DNA: TGTGCCAGCAGCTCACCGAAGCTTAGCGGGGGGGCGAATGAGCAGTTCTTC. This encodes CASSSPKLSGGANEQFF.

This clonotype was seen a few times. The V and J genes are TRBV7-8 and TRBJ1-1, with D uncertain. The CDR3 length is 16 residues. Between the trimmed V and J ends, which lost 5 bases and 1 base, there was a span of 17 bases. CDR1 and CDR2 from the germline V gene are SGHVS and FQNEAQ. This CDR3 reads CASSQLRVGPNTEAFF. CDR3 DNA: TGTGCCAGCAGCCAGTTGAGGGTTGGTCCGAACACTGAAGCTTTCTTT.

Of note for this clonotype: One end of the junction fails to match germline, which may point to a read error. This chain links TRBV5-1 with TRBJ2-7; 8 bases agree with TRBD2. The CDR3 has 14 amino acids. The germline gives CDR1 SGHRS, CDR2 YFSETQ. The CDR3 is CASKAAGGSHEQYF. The CDR3 DNA reads as TGCGCCAGCAAAGCCGCGGGGGGCTCCCACGAGCAGTACTTC.

J is TRBJ2-5 and V is TRBV12-3 or TRBV12-4, with a tentative D call TRBD2 (5 bases). The ends were cut back, 1 base at V and 2 bases at J, with 14 bases in the middle. CDR3 length: 16 residues. CDR3 coding DNA: TGTGCCAGCAGTTTAGGCGCGGGCCAGCCTCAAGAGACCCAGTACTTC. Translation: CASSLGAGQPQETQYF.

This clonotype was seen a handful of times. This rearrangement joins TRBV20-1 to TRBJ1-5; tentatively, D is TRBD1 (5 bases). CDR1 is DFQATT and CDR2 is SNEGSKA in the germline V gene (reference sequence). This CDR3 is built from 14 residues. V lost 2 bases and J 5 bases, leaving 13 bases between the germline ends. This chain's CDR3 is CSARQGTFDQPQHF. DNA for the CDR3: TGCAGTGCTAGACAGGGCACATTCGATCAGCCCCAGCATTTT.

This clonotype was detected only a few times. The chain joins TRBV6-1 to TRBJ1-2; 8 bases are a match to TRBD1. Germline V CDR1 and CDR2: MNHNS, SASEGT. The V and J ends lost 5 bases and 0 bases, in that order; junction bases with no gene match: 5. The CDR3 loop spans 15 amino acids. The CDR3 DNA follows: TGTGCCAGCAGTCGGACAGGGCCAGCTAACTATGGCTACACCTTC. Translation gives CASSRTGPANYGYTF.

The V gene is TRBV27, the J gene TRBJ1-5; D ambiguous. Germline CDR1 MNHEY, CDR2 SMNVEV (reference sequence). CDR3 size: 15 residues. Trimming took off 5 bases at V and 6 bases at J, with 17 bases between the two ends. CDR3 loop: CASSPSGKVGQPQHF. DNA for the CDR3: TGTGCCAGCAGTCCCTCGGGGAAAGTGGGTCAGCCCCAGCATTTT.